This TCR beta chain was sequenced for a study of CD8+CD57+ T cells in acquired aplastic anemia. In patients chosen for sequencing, flow cytometry had shown CD8+CD57+ cell expansion. Severe acquired aplastic anemia was present in all patients. Genomic DNA served as template for TCR beta VDJ and CDR3 profiling. In TCRdb, the reads were re-called with MiXCR into one record per CDR3 protein. The sample lists just over 150,000 distinct CDR3 sequences, less than 50% occurring once. This clonotype was sampled from a human donor with aplastic anemia. The specimen sequenced was sorted CD4+, CD8+, or CD8+CD57+ T cells (not recorded which) from PBMCs.

The CDR3 DNA reads as TGTGCCAGCAGCCCGAACCTCGATCGCGGCTACACCTTC. The encoded protein is CASSPNLDRGYTF. The chain is built from TRBV12-3 or TRBV12-4 and TRBJ1-2; D ambiguous. Trimming stripped 6 bases from V and 8 bases from J, with 16 bases between. The length of the CDR3 is 13 residues.